These 26 T cell receptor beta chains were all obtained from the same sample, sequenced in a study of identical twins. TCRdb recomputed calls from the 5' RACE reads with MiXCR, one row per CDR3 protein. There are about 1.7 million distinct CDR3 sequences in the sample; under 35% occur only once, and about 0.27% lies in the top ten. The sample consisted of cord blood. These TCRs come from a newborn girl in good health.

The gene calls are TRBV10-3 and TRBJ1-5, with unresolved D. Looked up from germline, CDR1 is ENHRY and CDR2 is SYGVKD. The V end lost 4 bases, the J end lost 2 bases, and 3 bases lay between the germline ends. This CDR3 is 12 amino acids long. The chain's CDR3 is CAISGRNQPQHF. The CDR3 nucleotides are TGTGCCATCAGTGGGCGCAATCAGCCCCAGCATTTT.

The chain carries TRBV24-1 and TRBJ2-7; D gene ambiguous. V lost 0 bases to trimming and J lost 0 bases, with 11 bases between them. This CDR3 has 16 amino acids. Germline loops: CDR1 KGHDR, CDR2 SFDVKD. The chain's CDR3 is CATSDLPPDVSYEQYF. The CDR3 region has the DNA TGTGCCACCAGTGATTTGCCACCAGACGTCTCCTACGAGCAGTACTTC.

This clonotype has only a few counts. The rearrangement links TRBV20-1 to TRBJ2-7; D is perhaps TRBD1 (6 bases). V lost 3 bases to trimming and J lost 2 bases, with 11 bases between them. The CDR3 totals 13 residues. Germline loops: CDR1 DFQATT, CDR2 SNEGSKA (reference sequence). The CDR3 spells CSASQDSPYEQYF. Written as DNA, the CDR3 is TGCAGTGCTAGCCAGGACAGCCCCTACGAGCAGTACTTC.

Comment on this clonotype: A much larger clone differs by one base, so this may be a read error. The chain carries TRBV27 and TRBJ2-5, with 11 positions matching TRBD2. The junction had 13 bases not matched to a gene; V was cut back by 5 bases and J by 11 bases. CDR1 MNHEY and CDR2 SMNVEV come from the germline V gene (reference sequence). The CDR3 runs 15 residues. CDR3 sequence reads: CASSDSGRAYNEQYF. DNA of the CDR3: TGTGCCAGCAGTGATAGCGGGAGGGCCTACAATGAGCAGTACTTC.

V is TRBV4-1 and J is TRBJ1-2, with D possibly TRBD1 on 5 matching bases. Per the germline V gene, CDR1 is MGHRA and CDR2 is YSYEKL. The V end was cut by 1 base, the J end by 6 bases, with 12 bases between. The CDR3 sequence is 14 residues long. In nucleotides, the CDR3 is TGCGCCAGCAGCCAAGGGCGACAGATAGATGGCTACACCTTC. Translating it yields CASSQGRQIDGYTF.

The chain carries TRBV6-5 and TRBJ2-5; 8 nucleotides line up with TRBD1. J was trimmed by 1 base and V by 0 bases; bases with no gene match: 4. This CDR3 has 16 residues. Germline CDR1 reads MNHEY; CDR2 reads SVGAGI. The chain's CDR3 is CASSYSPDRGQETQYF. CDR3 coding DNA: TGTGCCAGCAGTTACTCTCCCGACAGGGGCCAAGAGACCCAGTACTTC.

The chain employs TRBV5-1 and TRBJ2-7; D might be TRBD1 or TRBD2, each matching 5 bases. CDR3 length equals 14 residues. V was trimmed by 3 bases and J by 3 bases, leaving 13 bases between them. In germline, CDR1 is SGHRS, CDR2 YFSETQ. The CDR3: CASSSDGAIYEQYF. Written as DNA, the CDR3 is TGCGCCAGCAGCTCGGACGGGGCGATCTACGAGCAGTACTTC.

The chain has TRBV5-1 and TRBJ2-3, with 11 bases lining up with TRBD2. Germline V gene data show CDR1 as SGHRS and CDR2 as YFSETQ. The CDR3 totals 19 residues. Trimming at V came to 4 bases and at J to 0 bases, leaving 13 bases not matched to a gene. The CDR3 sequence is CASSPATSGVSSSTDTQYF. CDR3 DNA: TGCGCCAGCAGCCCGGCGACTAGCGGGGTATCCTCTAGCACAGATACGCAGTATTTT.

A few counts support this clonotype. The chain links TRBV5-1 to TRBJ2-3; 8 bases line up with TRBD2. Germline loops: CDR1 SGHRS, CDR2 YFSETQ. This CDR3 region has 16 residues. V shed 0 bases, J shed 0 bases, and the junction held 3 bases outside the gene matches. Written as DNA, the CDR3 is TGCGCCAGCAGCTTGGAGCGGGGGTTAAGCACAGATACGCAGTATTTT. Its translation is CASSLERGLSTDTQYF.

This rearrangement joins TRBV30 to TRBJ1-5, with D possibly being TRBD1 (5 bases). The CDR3 covers 14 residues. Germline CDR1 and CDR2: GTSNPN and SVGIG (reference sequence). Trimming removed 4 bases at V and 1 base at J, with 11 bases between. Here the CDR3 DNA reads TGTGCCTGGATGACCTGGGGGAGCAATCAGCCCCAGCATTTT. Its translation is CAWMTWGSNQPQHF.

In this sample, this clonotype turned up a few times. CDR3 sequence (DNA): TGCAGTGCTAGAGCAGCGGGAGCCACAGATACGCAGTATTTT. Its protein product is CSARAAGATDTQYF. The chain employs TRBV20-1 and TRBJ2-3, with 8 positions matching TRBD2. J was trimmed by 2 bases and V by 1 base; bases with no gene match: 2. Germline lookup yields CDR1 DFQATT and CDR2 SNEGSKA (reference sequence). There are 14 residues in the CDR3.

This clonotype came up a few times. The rearrangement joins TRBV20-1 to TRBJ1-1; D is unresolved. The V gene lost 0 bases and the J gene lost 3 bases, with 11 bases spanning the gap. From germline, CDR1 is DFQATT and CDR2 SNEGSKA (reference sequence). The CDR3 is 14 residues long. The CDR3 sequence: CSARDLYSDTEAFF. Here the CDR3 DNA reads TGCAGTGCTAGAGATCTATACAGTGACACTGAAGCTTTCTTT.

This clonotype occurred a few times. The rearrangement links TRBV29-1 to TRBJ2-1; maybe TRBD2 (8 bases). Germline V lookup: CDR1 SQVTM, CDR2 ANQGSEA. V was cut by 5 bases and J by 2 bases, with 19 bases left in between. The CDR3 consists of 16 residues. The CDR3 region has the DNA TGCAGCGTTCATCCCGGGGGGGACAGTACCTACAATGAGCAGTTCTTC. Translation: CSVHPGGDSTYNEQFF.

CDR3 protein: CASSQEPGQGLGEKLFF. The CDR3 DNA is TGTGCCAGCAGCCAAGAGCCGGGACAGGGATTAGGGGAAAAACTGTTTTTT. The gene calls are TRBV4-2 and TRBJ1-4, with 9 bases that match TRBD1. The CDR3 length is 17 residues. V was pared by 0 bases and J by 8 bases, with 10 bases of the junction left unmatched. Germline CDR1 reads LGHNA; CDR2 reads YNFKEQ.

Turning to this clonotype: A junction boundary mismatches the germline segment, possibly from a read error. This chain joins TRBV4-2 and TRBJ2-1; 11 bases agree with TRBD2. The CDR3 loop spans 16 amino acids. Germline values: CDR1 LGHNA, CDR2 YNFKEQ. This CDR3 reads CASNQARASGRNEQFF. The DNA for the CDR3 is TGTGCCAGCAACCAAGCGAGGGCTAGCGGGAGGAATGAGCAGTTCTTC.

This clonotype was counted between two and nine times. The chain has TRBV12-3 or TRBV12-4 and TRBJ2-5; a weak D match, TRBD2 (7 bases). CDR3 length: 16 residues. Trimming removed 0 bases at V and 2 bases at J, with 13 bases between. The CDR3 DNA follows: TGTGCCAGCAGTTTAGCCGGGGGGCCTGAGCAAGAGACCCAGTACTTC. It is translated as CASSLAGGPEQETQYF.

The J gene is TRBJ2-1, the V gene TRBV5-1, with TRBD2 identical over 14 bases. The J segment lost 7 bases and the V segment lost 6 bases, leaving 12 bases of the junction unmatched. Germline-derived CDR1 and CDR2 are SGHRS and YFSETQ. The CDR3 extends over 17 amino acids. CDR3 coding DNA: TGCGCCAGCACATCTCGGGGACTAGCGGGAGTAGGTAATGAGCAGTTCTTC. This translates into CASTSRGLAGVGNEQFF.

The chain's CDR3 is CASSVPGGSSYNEQYF. CDR3 nucleotides: TGTGCCAGCAGCGTCCCAGGGGGTAGCTCCTACAATGAGCAGTACTTC. The gene calls are TRBV5-6 and TRBJ2-1; 7 nucleotides match TRBD1. The better agreement between TRBJ2-7 and the DNA end casts doubt on the J call. CDR3 length: 16 residues. Germline-derived CDR1 and CDR2 are SGHDT and YYEEEE.

This clonotype appeared a few times. CDR3 bases: TGTGCCAGCATCCCCGTTAGCAGGGTCTCCTACGAGCAGTACTTC. Its translation: CASIPVSRVSYEQYF. The chain employs TRBV2 and TRBJ2-7, with D possibly matching TRBD1 (5 bases). Germline-derived CDR1 and CDR2 are SNHLY and FYNNEI. This CDR3 contains 15 residues. V lost 7 bases and J 0 bases, leaving 16 bases between the germline ends.

V gene TRBV6-5 combines with J gene TRBJ1-6; D unresolved. Germline V gene sequence: CDR1 MNHEY, CDR2 SVGAGI. This CDR3 region has 14 residues. The V end lost 2 bases, the J end lost 4 bases, and 6 bases lay between the germline ends. In DNA form, the CDR3 reads TGTGCCAGCAGTTACGGACGGTATAATTCACCCCTCCACTTT. Amino acids: CASSYGRYNSPLHF.

This clonotype was observed a few times. V and J are TRBV10-3 and TRBJ1-4; D is ambiguous. The germline CDR1 and CDR2 sequences are ENHRY and SYGVKD. V was cut by 0 bases and J by 0 bases, with 8 bases left in between. The CDR3 is made up of 16 amino acids. As DNA, the CDR3 is TGTGCCATCAGTGAGTCTTTGGCAGCAACTAATGAAAAACTGTTTTTT. Amino acids: CAISESLAATNEKLFF.

The rearrangement uses TRBV25-1 and TRBJ2-5; TRBD2 is a possible D gene (5 bases). V was pared by 8 bases and J by 7 bases, with 11 bases between. Germline V gene data show CDR1 as MGHDK and CDR2 as SYGVNS. This CDR3 is 11 amino acids long. The CDR3 DNA is TGTGCCAGCGGACCGACTATGACCCAGTACTTC. Its translation: CASGPTMTQYF.

The gene calls are TRBV7-2 and TRBJ2-1; D unresolved. CDR1 is SGHTA, CDR2 FQGNSA, per germline. The V end lost 1 base, the J end lost 5 bases, and 12 bases lay between the germline ends. The CDR3 runs 15 residues. The CDR3 here is CASSLGSGWDNEQFF. The CDR3 coding sequence is TGTGCCAGCAGCTTAGGATCGGGCTGGGACAATGAGCAGTTCTTC.

J is TRBJ2-7 and V is TRBV27; D uncertain. The germline V gene encodes CDR1 MNHEY and CDR2 SMNVEV (reference sequence). This CDR3 region has 13 residues. Trimming cost V 7 bases and J 3 bases, with 13 bases left between them. The CDR3 DNA reads TGTGCCAGCATTGGCAGAGGTCGCTACGAGCAGTACTTC. This gives the protein CASIGRGRYEQYF.

This clonotype was seen repeatedly, ten times or more. V is TRBV27 and J is TRBJ2-7, with D tentatively TRBD1 (6 bases). Germline V gives CDR1 MNHEY, CDR2 SMNVEV (reference sequence). Trimming stripped 3 bases from V and 5 bases from J, with 11 bases between. CDR3 size: 13 residues. The CDR3 region has the DNA TGTGCCAGCAGTTTTGTAGGGGGAAACGAGCAGTACTTC. Protein product: CASSFVGGNEQYF.

The V and J genes are TRBV20-1 and TRBJ2-1, with 9 bases matching TRBD2. CDR1 is DFQATT and CDR2 is SNEGSKA in the germline V gene (reference sequence). This CDR3 is 15 amino acids long. With V trimmed by 2 bases and J by 4 bases, 6 bases remained unmatched. For the CDR3, the DNA is TGCAGTGCTAGACCCGTAGCGGGGGAGTACAATGAGCAGTTCTTC. Translating it yields CSARPVAGEYNEQFF.